The 23 T cell receptor beta chains presented below share a single source sample, sequenced in a study of T cells in localized non-small cell lung cancer. The protocol was immunoSEQ multiplex PCR, while the TCRdb copy is restricted to in-frame clones and leaves out a portion. The table records tens of thousands of clones, around four fifths of them present only once. Sequencing used peripheral blood, obtained before any cancer treatment. The receptors come from a male donor older than 55 with stage II squamous cell lung carcinoma.

V gene TRBV19 combines with J gene TRBJ2-2; D possibly corresponds to TRBD2 (6 bases). Germline V gene sequence: CDR1 LNHDA, CDR2 SQIVND (reference sequence). V lost 6 bases to trimming and J lost 4 bases, with 18 bases between them. The CDR3 totals 16 residues. CDR3 nucleotides: TGTGCCAGTAGCCTGGAAGGCGGGGCCTCCACCGGGGAGCTGTTTTTT. This encodes CASSLEGGASTGELFF.

The CDR3 loop reads CASGAGVYNEQFF. Here the CDR3 DNA reads TGCGCCAGCGGGGCGGGGGTATACAATGAGCAGTTCTTC. This chain links TRBV5-1 with TRBJ2-1; 7 bases are shared with TRBD2. This CDR3 spans 13 amino acids. V lost 7 bases and J lost 4; bases outside the gene matches: 5. Germline CDR1 is SGHRS and CDR2 is YFSETQ.

This clone was observed once. V usage is TRBV27 and J usage is TRBJ1-1, with 9 bases aligning to TRBD1. This CDR3 contains 16 residues. Looked up from germline, CDR1 is MNHEY and CDR2 is SMNVEV (reference sequence). V lost 6 bases, J lost 9 bases, and 17 bases stayed unmatched. CDR3 residues: CASSRPGQGAFRQAFF. CDR3 nucleotide sequence: TGTGCCAGCAGCCGGCCGGGACAGGGAGCTTTCCGCCAAGCTTTCTTT.

The chain carries TRBV5-4 and TRBJ1-6, with TRBD1 matching 9 bases. This CDR3 has 17 amino acids. Germline loops: CDR1 SGHNT, CDR2 YYREEE (reference sequence). V dropped 5 bases and J dropped 0; count of bases not matched to a gene: 6. CDR3 loop: CASRNGQGSSYNSPLHF. Written as DNA, the CDR3 is TGTGCCAGCAGAAACGGACAGGGGAGCTCCTATAATTCACCCCTCCACTTT.

In its sample, this clone was seen a few times. This chain joins TRBV18 and TRBJ1-2, with a possible D match to TRBD1 (5 bases). Trimming stripped 5 bases from V and 4 bases from J, with 14 bases between. The CDR3 runs to 14 residues. Germline CDR1 reads KGHSH; CDR2 reads LQKENI. CDR3 sequence reads: CASSATALSYGYTF. CDR3 sequence (DNA): TGTGCCAGCTCAGCGACAGCTTTGTCCTATGGCTACACCTTC.

The chain has TRBV28 and TRBJ2-3; TRBD1 aligns across 11 bases. Per the germline V gene, CDR1 is MDHEN and CDR2 is SYDVKM. The length of the CDR3 is 13 residues. Unmatched junction bases numbered 4, after V lost 10 bases and J lost 4 bases. The CDR3, as DNA: TGTGCCACCCCGGGACAGGGGGCAGATACGCAGTATTTT. Protein: CATPGQGADTQYF. Supplemented by reference TRBV28 and TRBJ2-3, the full variable domain reads DVKVTQSSRYLVKRTGEKVFLECVQDMDHENMFWYRQDPGLGLRLIYFSYDVKMKEKGDIPEGYSVSREKKERFSLILESASTNQTSMYLCATPGQGADTQYFGPGTRLTVL.

The chain carries TRBV30 and TRBJ1-6, with D unclear. The germline CDR1 and CDR2 sequences are GTSNPN and SVGIG (reference sequence). Trimming pared 1 base from V and 8 bases from J, leaving 12 bases between. The CDR3 contains 14 residues. CDR3 nucleotides: TGTGCCTGGAGTGCAGGCCAGGAGTATTCACCCCTCCACTTT. Encoded protein: CAWSAGQEYSPLHF.

This clone was seen a few times. This chain links TRBV5-4 with TRBJ1-5; D gene uncertain. This CDR3 comprises 13 residues. Trimming left V 0 bases short and J 6 bases short, with 7 bases between. Germline V CDR1 and CDR2: SGHNT, YYREEE (reference sequence). CDR3 region: CASSLDTAQPQHF. CDR3 DNA: TGTGCCAGCAGCTTGGACACTGCTCAGCCCCAGCATTTT.

The chain has TRBV20-1 and TRBJ2-3, with D possibly matching TRBD2 (5 bases). The CDR3 loop spans 11 amino acids. V was cut by 6 bases and J by 6 bases, with 10 bases left in between. Germline V lookup: CDR1 DFQATT, CDR2 SNEGSKA (reference sequence). The CDR3 DNA reads as TGCAGTGCCCTCTGGAGGGATACGCAGTATTTT. Protein: CSALWRDTQYF.

The genes are TRBV6-1 and TRBJ2-1; 9 bases agree with TRBD2. V was pared by 2 bases and J by 13 bases, with 15 bases of the junction left unmatched. CDR3 length: 16 residues. Germline lookup yields CDR1 MNHNS and CDR2 SASEGT. CDR3 region: CASSESGGAGGPGQFF. CDR3 DNA sequence: TGTGCCAGCAGTGAAAGCGGTGGCGCGGGAGGGCCTGGACAGTTCTTC.

This clone showed up just a few times. This rearrangement joins TRBV25-1 to TRBJ1-1, with no clear D. The germline CDR1 and CDR2 sequences are MGHDK and SYGVNS. The CDR3 has 15 residues. V was clipped by 1 base and J by 5 bases, with 14 bases between them. In DNA form, the CDR3 reads TGTGCCAGCAGTGAATCCCTGACCCGGGGAACTGAAGCTTTCTTT. Translating it yields CASSESLTRGTEAFF.

This clone was seen a single time. The chain links TRBV18 to TRBJ1-2, with D possibly being TRBD1 (5 bases). Deletions cut 3 bases from V and 0 bases from J, with 11 bases between. CDR1 and CDR2 from the germline V gene are KGHSH and LQKENI. The CDR3 covers 15 residues. CDR3 residues: CASSPEGKTNYGYTF. The CDR3, as DNA: TGTGCCAGCTCACCTGAGGGGAAAACTAACTATGGCTACACCTTC.

The rearrangement links TRBV9 to TRBJ1-2; TRBD1 matches at 7 bases. CDR1 is SGDLS, CDR2 YYNGEE, per germline. V shed 0 bases and J 0 bases; nucleotides not matched to a gene: 5. The CDR3 runs 16 residues. CDR3 region: CASSVDPTGPNYGYTF. CDR3 nucleotides: TGTGCCAGCAGCGTAGATCCGACAGGGCCTAACTATGGCTACACCTTC. The full variable domain, in which reference TRBV9 and TRBJ1-2 provide the parts outside the CDR3, is DSGVTQTPKHLITATGQRVTLRCSPRSGDLSVYWYQQSLDQGLQFLIQYYNGEERAKGNILERFSAQQFPDLHSELNLSSLELGDSALYFCASSVDPTGPNYGYTFGSGTRLTVV.

This clone was observed a few times. The CDR3 loop reads CAWKQGITDTQYF. CDR3 DNA sequence: TGTGCCTGGAAACAGGGAATAACAGATACGCAGTATTTT. The rearrangement uses TRBV30 and TRBJ2-3, with a weak D call TRBD1 (6 bases). V was clipped by 4 bases and J by 3 bases, with 11 bases between them. Germline-derived CDR1 and CDR2 are GTSNPN and SVGIG (reference sequence). This CDR3 has 13 amino acids.

The count of this clone is one. V is TRBV19 and J is TRBJ1-2; 9 bases align to TRBD1. This CDR3 spans 14 amino acids. Germline values: CDR1 LNHDA, CDR2 SQIVND (reference sequence). V gave up 5 bases and J gave up 2 bases; unmatched junction bases: 3. CDR3 coding DNA: TGTGCCAGTAGTCCCGGGACAGGGAACTATGGCTACACCTTC. It encodes CASSPGTGNYGYTF.

This clone has a single count. J is TRBJ2-3 and V is TRBV25-1, with D tentatively TRBD2 (5 bases). Germline V lookup: CDR1 MGHDK, CDR2 SYGVNS. The CDR3 is made up of 14 amino acids. The V and J ends lost 2 bases and 4 bases respectively, with 10 bases between them. CDR3 region: CASSEERVADTQYF. DNA of the CDR3: TGTGCCAGCAGTGAAGAGAGGGTGGCAGATACGCAGTATTTT.

The sample holds one count of this clone. The V call is TRBV4-1, the J call TRBJ1-2; D call uncertain. V was pared by 4 bases and J by 4 bases, with 13 bases between. The CDR3 totals 14 residues. The germline CDR1 and CDR2 sequences are MGHRA and YSYEKL. Here the CDR3 reads CASSRAPGGYGYTF. The CDR3 DNA is TGCGCCAGCAGCCGGGCGCCAGGAGGCTATGGCTACACCTTC.

The chain links TRBV10-3 to TRBJ2-7; 8 bases match TRBD1. The CDR3 contains 16 residues. Germline assignment: CDR1 ENHRY and CDR2 SYGVKD. Losses at the gene ends were 4 bases for V and 3 bases for J; bases not matched to a gene: 11. The CDR3 nucleotides read TGTGCCATCAGTGGAGCCCCGGGACAGGTTAACTACGAGCAGTACTTC. As protein: CAISGAPGQVNYEQYF.

A few counts support this clone. This rearrangement joins TRBV29-1 to TRBJ2-3, with D hard to call. Germline V gene lookup returns CDR1 SQVTM and CDR2 ANQGSEA. V lost 7 bases and J 2 bases, leaving 7 bases between the germline ends. The CDR3 is 11 amino acids. CDR3 coding DNA: TGCAGCGCCAGGTCCACAGATACGCAGTATTTT. This sequence encodes CSARSTDTQYF.

This clone was seen repeatedly, ten times or more. This chain links TRBV12-5 with TRBJ2-1; TRBD1 aligns across 7 bases. V gave up 2 bases and J gave up 7 bases; unmatched junction bases: 14. Germline CDR1 reads LGHNT; CDR2 reads FRNRAP. This CDR3 is built from 17 residues. The CDR3 DNA is TGTGCTAGTGGTTTGCCAACAGGGGTACCTTCCGGAAATGAGCAGTTCTTC. Its protein is CASGLPTGVPSGNEQFF. The full variable domain, with the rest looked up from reference TRBV12-5 and TRBJ2-1, is DARVTQTPRHKVTEMGQEVTMRCQPILGHNTVFWYRQTMMQGLELLAYFRNRAPLDDSGMPKDRFSAEMPDATLATLKIQPSEPRDSAVYFCASGLPTGVPSGNEQFFGPGTRLTVL.

This clone was detected once. This sequence joins TRBV27 and TRBJ2-7; 7 nucleotides agree with TRBD1. Germline values: CDR1 MNHEY, CDR2 SMNVEV (reference sequence). The trim removed 5 bases at V and 1 base at J, leaving 5 bases unmatched. The CDR3 length is 14 residues. The CDR3 nucleotides are TGTGCCAGCAGTCCCACGGGACAGTCCTACGAGCAGTACTTC. Translated, it gives CASSPTGQSYEQYF.

The genes are TRBV6-6 and TRBJ1-5; D gene ambiguous. The CDR3 sequence is 12 residues long. Germline V gene sequence: CDR1 MNHNY, CDR2 SVGAGI (reference sequence). V lost 2 bases and J 5 bases, leaving 4 bases between the germline ends. CDR3 nucleotide sequence: TGTGCCAGCAGTTACGAGGATCAGCCCCAGCATTTT. Protein product: CASSYEDQPQHF.

The chain couples TRBV9 to TRBJ1-1, with D unclear. The V end lost 0 bases, the J end lost 4 bases, and 10 bases lay between the germline ends. Germline loops: CDR1 SGDLS, CDR2 YYNGEE. The CDR3 length is 14 residues. This CDR3 is CASSVEKVSTEAFF. The CDR3 DNA follows: TGTGCCAGCAGCGTAGAAAAGGTCAGCACTGAAGCTTTCTTT.